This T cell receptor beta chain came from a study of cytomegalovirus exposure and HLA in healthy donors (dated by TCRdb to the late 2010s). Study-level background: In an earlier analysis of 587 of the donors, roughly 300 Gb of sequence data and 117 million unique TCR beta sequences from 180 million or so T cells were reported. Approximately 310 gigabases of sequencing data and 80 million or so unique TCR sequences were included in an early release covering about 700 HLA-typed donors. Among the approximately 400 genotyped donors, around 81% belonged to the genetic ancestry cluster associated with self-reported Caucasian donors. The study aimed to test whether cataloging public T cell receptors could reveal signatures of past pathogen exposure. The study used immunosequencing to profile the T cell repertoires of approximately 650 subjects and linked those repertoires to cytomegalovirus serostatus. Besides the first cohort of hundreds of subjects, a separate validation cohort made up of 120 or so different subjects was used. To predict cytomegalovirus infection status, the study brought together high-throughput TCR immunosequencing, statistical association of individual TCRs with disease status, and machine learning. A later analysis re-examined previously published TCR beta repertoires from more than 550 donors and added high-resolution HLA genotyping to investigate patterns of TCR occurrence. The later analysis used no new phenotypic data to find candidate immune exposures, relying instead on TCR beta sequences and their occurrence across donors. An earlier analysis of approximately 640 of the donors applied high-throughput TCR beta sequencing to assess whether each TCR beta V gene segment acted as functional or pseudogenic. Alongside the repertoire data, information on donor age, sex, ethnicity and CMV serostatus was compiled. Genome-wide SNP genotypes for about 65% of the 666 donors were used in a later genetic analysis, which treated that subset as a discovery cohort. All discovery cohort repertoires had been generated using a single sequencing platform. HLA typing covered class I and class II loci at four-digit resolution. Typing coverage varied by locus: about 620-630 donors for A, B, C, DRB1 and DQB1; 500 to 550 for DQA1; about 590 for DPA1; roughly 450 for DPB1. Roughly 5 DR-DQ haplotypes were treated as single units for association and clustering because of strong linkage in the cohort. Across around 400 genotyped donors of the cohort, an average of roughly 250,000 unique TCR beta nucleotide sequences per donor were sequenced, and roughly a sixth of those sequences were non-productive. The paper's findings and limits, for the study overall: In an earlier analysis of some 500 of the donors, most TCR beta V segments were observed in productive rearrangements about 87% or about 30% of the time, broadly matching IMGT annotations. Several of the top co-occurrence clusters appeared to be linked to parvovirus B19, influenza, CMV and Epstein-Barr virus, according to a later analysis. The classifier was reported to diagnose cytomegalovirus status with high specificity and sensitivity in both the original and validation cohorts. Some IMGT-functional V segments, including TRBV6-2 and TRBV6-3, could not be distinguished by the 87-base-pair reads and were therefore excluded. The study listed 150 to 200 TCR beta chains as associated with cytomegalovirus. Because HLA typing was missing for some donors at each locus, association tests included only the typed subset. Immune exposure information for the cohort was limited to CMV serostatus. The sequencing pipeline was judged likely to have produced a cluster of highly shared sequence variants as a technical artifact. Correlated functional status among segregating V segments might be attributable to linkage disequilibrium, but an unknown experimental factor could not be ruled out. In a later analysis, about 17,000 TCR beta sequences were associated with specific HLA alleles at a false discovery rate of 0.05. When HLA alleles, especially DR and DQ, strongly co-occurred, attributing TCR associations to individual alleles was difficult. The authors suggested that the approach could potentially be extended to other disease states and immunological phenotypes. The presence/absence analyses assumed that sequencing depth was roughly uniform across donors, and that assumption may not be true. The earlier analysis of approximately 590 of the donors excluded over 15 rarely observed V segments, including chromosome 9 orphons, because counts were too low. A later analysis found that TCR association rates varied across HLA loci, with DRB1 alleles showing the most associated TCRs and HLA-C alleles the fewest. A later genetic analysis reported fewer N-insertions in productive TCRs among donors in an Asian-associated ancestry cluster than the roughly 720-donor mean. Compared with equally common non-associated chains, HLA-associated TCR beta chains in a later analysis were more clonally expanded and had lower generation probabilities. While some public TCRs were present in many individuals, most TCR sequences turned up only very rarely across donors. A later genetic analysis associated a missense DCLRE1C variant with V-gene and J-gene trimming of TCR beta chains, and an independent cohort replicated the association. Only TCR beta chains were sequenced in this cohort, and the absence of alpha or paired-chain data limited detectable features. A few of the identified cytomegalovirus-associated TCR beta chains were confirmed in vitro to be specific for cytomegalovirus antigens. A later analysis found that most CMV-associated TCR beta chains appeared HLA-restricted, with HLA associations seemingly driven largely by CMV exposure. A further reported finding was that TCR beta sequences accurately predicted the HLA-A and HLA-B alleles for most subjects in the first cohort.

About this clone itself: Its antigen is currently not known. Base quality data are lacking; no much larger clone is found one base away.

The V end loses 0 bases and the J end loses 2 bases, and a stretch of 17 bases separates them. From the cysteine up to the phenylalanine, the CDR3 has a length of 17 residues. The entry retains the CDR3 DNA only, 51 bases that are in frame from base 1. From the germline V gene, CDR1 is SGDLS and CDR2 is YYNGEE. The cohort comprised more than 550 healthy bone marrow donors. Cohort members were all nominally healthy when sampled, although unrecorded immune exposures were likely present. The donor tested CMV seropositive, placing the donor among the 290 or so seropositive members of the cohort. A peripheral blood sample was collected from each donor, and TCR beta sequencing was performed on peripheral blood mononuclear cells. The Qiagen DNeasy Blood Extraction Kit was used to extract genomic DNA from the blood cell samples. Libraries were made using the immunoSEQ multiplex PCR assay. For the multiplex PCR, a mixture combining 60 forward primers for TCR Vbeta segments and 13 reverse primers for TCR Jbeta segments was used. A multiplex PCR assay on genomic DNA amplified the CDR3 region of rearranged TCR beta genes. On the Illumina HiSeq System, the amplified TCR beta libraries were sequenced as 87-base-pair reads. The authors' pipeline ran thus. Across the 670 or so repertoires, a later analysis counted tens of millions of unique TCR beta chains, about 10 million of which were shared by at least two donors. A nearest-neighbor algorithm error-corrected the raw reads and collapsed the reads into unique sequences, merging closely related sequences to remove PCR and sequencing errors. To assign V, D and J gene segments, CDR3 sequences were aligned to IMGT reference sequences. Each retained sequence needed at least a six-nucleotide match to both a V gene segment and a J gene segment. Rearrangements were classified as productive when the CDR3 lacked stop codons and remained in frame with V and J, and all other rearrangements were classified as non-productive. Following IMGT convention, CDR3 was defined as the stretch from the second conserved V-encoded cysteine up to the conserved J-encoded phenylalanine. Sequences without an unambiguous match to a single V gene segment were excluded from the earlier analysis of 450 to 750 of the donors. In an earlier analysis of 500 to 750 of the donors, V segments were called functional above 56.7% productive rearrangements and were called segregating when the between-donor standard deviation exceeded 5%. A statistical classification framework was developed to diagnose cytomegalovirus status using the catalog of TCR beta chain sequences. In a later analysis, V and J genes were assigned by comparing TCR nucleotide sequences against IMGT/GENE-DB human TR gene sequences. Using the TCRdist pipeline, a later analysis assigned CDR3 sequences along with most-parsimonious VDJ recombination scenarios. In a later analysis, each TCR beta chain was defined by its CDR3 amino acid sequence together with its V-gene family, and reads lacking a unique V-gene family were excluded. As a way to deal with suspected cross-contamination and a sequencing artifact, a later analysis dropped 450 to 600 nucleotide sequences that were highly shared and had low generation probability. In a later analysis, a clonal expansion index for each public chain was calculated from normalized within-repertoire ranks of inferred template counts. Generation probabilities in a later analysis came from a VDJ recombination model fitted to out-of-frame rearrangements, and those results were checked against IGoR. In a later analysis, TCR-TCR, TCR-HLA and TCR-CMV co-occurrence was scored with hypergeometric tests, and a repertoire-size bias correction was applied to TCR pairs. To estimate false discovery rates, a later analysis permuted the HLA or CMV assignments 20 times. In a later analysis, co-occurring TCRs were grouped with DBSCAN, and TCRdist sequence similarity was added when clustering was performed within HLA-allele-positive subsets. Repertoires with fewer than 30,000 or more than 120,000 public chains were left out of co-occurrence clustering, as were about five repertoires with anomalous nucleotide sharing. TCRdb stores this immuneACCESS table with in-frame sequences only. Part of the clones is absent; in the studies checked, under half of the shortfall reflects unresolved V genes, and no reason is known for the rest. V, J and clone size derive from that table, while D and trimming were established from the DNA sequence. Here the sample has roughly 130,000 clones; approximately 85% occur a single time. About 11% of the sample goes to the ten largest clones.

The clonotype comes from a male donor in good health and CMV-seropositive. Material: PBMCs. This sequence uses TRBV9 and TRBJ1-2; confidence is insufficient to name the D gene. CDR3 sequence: CASSVVKGEDPNYGYTF. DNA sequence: TGTGCCAGCAGCGTAGTTAAGGGAGAAGACCCCAACTATGGCTACACCTTC.